Each of the 9 T cell receptor beta chains below was sequenced from the same sample in a study of CD8+ T cells in alopecia areata. cDNA reverse transcribed from extracted RNA served as the sequencing template. Libraries were prepared by immunoSEQ multiplex PCR; TCRdb keeps only in-frame clonotypes and omits some of them. The sample has about 280,000 clones; more than 45% are singletons. Treatment described: oral pan-JAK inhibitor, 5-10 mg twice daily. The sample was CD4+ T cells sorted from blood, taken at week 24, from a patient treated with tofacitinib. These receptors originate from a human donor with alopecia areata.

The rearrangement links TRBV2 to TRBJ1-1; possible D gene TRBD1, 6 bases. The CDR3 runs 15 residues. V shed 1 base and J shed 6 bases, with 15 bases lying between them. CDR1 and CDR2 from the germline V gene are SNHLY and FYNNEI. The CDR3 loop is CASSEGPDRRPEAFF. The CDR3 DNA reads TGTGCCAGCAGTGAAGGACCTGACAGGAGACCTGAAGCTTTCTTT.

The rearrangement links TRBV30 to TRBJ2-5; D gene uncertain. This CDR3 spans 13 amino acids. Looked up from germline, CDR1 is GTSNPN and CDR2 is SVGIG (reference sequence). V lost 0 bases to trimming and J lost 4 bases, with 9 bases between them. The chain's CDR3 is CAWSVHPPETQYF. The CDR3 region has the DNA TGTGCCTGGAGTGTACACCCGCCAGAGACCCAGTACTTC. The whole variable domain, filled in from reference TRBV30 and TRBJ2-5, reads SQTIHQWPATLVQPVGSPLSLECTVEGTSNPNLYWYRQAAGRGLQLLFYSVGIGQISSEVPQNLSASRPQDRQFILSSKKLLLSDSGFYLCAWSVHPPETQYFGPGTRLLVL.

This chain uses TRBV30 with TRBJ1-2; D unresolved. The CDR3 has 14 amino acids. The V gene's germline CDR1 is GTSNPN and CDR2 SVGIG (reference sequence). Trimming removed 1 base at V and 5 bases at J, with 14 bases between. In DNA, the CDR3 is TGTGCCTGGAGTGAAACCCTGCCCCTATATGGCTACACCTTC. Translated, it gives CAWSETLPLYGYTF.

Only one count was recorded for this clone. The chain uses TRBV29-1 and TRBJ2-7, with D maybe TRBD1 (6 bases). Trimming left V 4 bases short and J 2 bases short, with 15 bases between. CDR3 length: 14 residues. CDR1 SQVTM and CDR2 ANQGSEA come from the germline V gene. The CDR3 region is CSVASRDITYEQYF. The CDR3 nucleotides read TGCAGCGTTGCCTCCCGGGACATTACCTACGAGCAGTACTTC.

The V call is TRBV7-9, the J call TRBJ1-6; D gene unclear. Germline V gene data show CDR1 as SEHNR and CDR2 as FQNEAQ (reference sequence). CDR3 length equals 12 residues. V lost 8 bases and J 7 bases, leaving 9 bases between the germline ends. CDR3 sequence (DNA): TGTGCCAGCGGATTGCCGAATTCACCCCTCCACTTT. Its protein product is CASGLPNSPLHF.

This chain joins TRBV5-6 and TRBJ2-6; the D gene is possibly TRBD2 (6 bases). CDR1 and CDR2 from the germline V gene are SGHDT and YYEEEE. The CDR3 runs to 15 residues. Trimming shortened V by 4 bases and J by 0 bases, and 8 bases separated the two germline ends. The CDR3, as DNA: TGTGCCAGCAGCAACGGGGGCTCTGGGGCCAACGTCCTGACTTTC. Translated, it gives CASSNGGSGANVLTF.

The gene calls are TRBV5-1 and TRBJ2-5, with 7 positions matching TRBD2. Germline V gene sequence: CDR1 SGHRS, CDR2 YFSETQ. This CDR3 comprises 14 residues. After removal of 0 bases from V and 4 bases from J, the junction contained 3 bases not matched to a gene. CDR3 DNA: TGCGCCAGCAGCTTGGAAGGGGAGGGAGAGACCCAGTACTTC. This sequence encodes CASSLEGEGETQYF. Filled out from reference TRBV5-1 and TRBJ2-5, the complete variable domain reads KAGVTQTPRYLIKTRGQQVTLSCSPISGHRSVSWYQQTPGQGLQFLFEYFSETQRNKGNFPGRFSGRQFSNSRSEMNVSTLELGDSALYLCASSLEGEGETQYFGPGTRLLVL.

J is TRBJ1-2 and V is TRBV25-1, with D hard to call. The CDR3 totals 13 residues. Germline values: CDR1 MGHDK, CDR2 SYGVNS. Deletions cut 3 bases from V and 2 bases from J, with 7 bases between. This chain's CDR3 is CASSDIVNYGYTF. The CDR3 DNA sequence: TGTGCCAGCAGTGATATCGTGAACTATGGCTACACCTTC.

V usage is TRBV6-1 and J usage is TRBJ2-7, with a possible D match to TRBD2 (6 bases). The V gene lost 6 bases and the J gene lost 6 bases, with 12 bases spanning the gap. This CDR3 has 12 amino acids. Germline lookup yields CDR1 MNHNS and CDR2 SASEGT. For the CDR3, the DNA is TGTGCCAGCAGCTCGGAGGGGAGCGAGCAGTACTTC. Translation: CASSSEGSEQYF.